The T cell receptor (beta chain) under discussion was sequenced for a study of blood T cell repertoires in COVID-19. Study-wide background: The study drew acute and convalescent COVID-19 samples from the United States, Italy and Spain. Nucleic acid was either cDNA or gDNA, and it came from T cells, B-cell-depleted T cells, or PBMCs.

Original handling: Nucleated cell number was recorded as an estimate derived from reference gene primer amplification. The data were produced by immunoSEQ multiplex PCR, yet TCRdb's version contains in-frame clones alone and is incomplete. The V and J calls and clone size come from that table; D and trimming were worked out from the DNA. The sample holds 450,000 or so clones, 70% to 90% seen once. In this sample, this clone turned up a few times. J lost 4 bases, V lost 1 base, and 6 bases had no gene match. The CDR3 covers 17 residues. From germline, CDR1 is SGHAT and CDR2 FQNNGV. Seattle's enrolled individuals joined amid active infection and were then monitored longitudinally.

The specimen was peripheral blood. The sequence came from a woman in her thirties or forties with COVID-19, enrolled during active disease. The chain links TRBV11-2 to TRBJ1-6; 8 nucleotides match TRBD1. CDR3 nucleotide sequence: TGTGCCAGCAGCTTAGTCCGGGGGGACAGGTATAATTCACCCCTCCACTTT. It translates to CASSLVRGDRYNSPLHF.